The source of this T cell receptor (beta chain) is a study of blood T cell repertoires in COVID-19. Clones were sequenced by immunoSEQ multiplex PCR, and TCRdb holds only the in-frame ones, with some missing. Of about 240,000 clones listed, about 89% are singletons. Participant reports of clinical history set cohort assignment. The CDR3 totals 18 residues. From germline, CDR1 is SGHNT and CDR2 YYREEE (reference sequence). V was pared by 3 bases and J by 0 bases, with 21 bases between. The sequenced material came from PBMCs or T cells enriched from blood (not recorded which). The chain is built from TRBV5-4 and TRBJ1-1; D perhaps matches TRBD1 (5 bases). The sequence derives from a woman aged 25 to 45 who had recovered from COVID-19. The CDR3 sequence is CASSSAPGDVTMNTEAFF. In DNA, the CDR3 is TGTGCCAGCAGCTCCGCCCCGGGGGACGTAACGATGAACACTGAAGCTTTCTTT.